This T cell receptor (beta chain) derives from a study of cytomegalovirus exposure and HLA in healthy donors. Use of 60 Vbeta and 13 Jbeta primers characterized the PCR. Assay used: immunoSEQ multiplex PCR; TCRdb lists only in-frame clones, some missing. The sample carries roughly 130,000 clones, roughly 63% recorded once. Looked up from germline, CDR1 is MGHRA and CDR2 is YSYEKL. With 1 base clipped from V and 7 bases from J, the junction kept 9 bases outside the gene matches. The CDR3 is made up of 15 amino acids. This clone turned up a few times. The TCR originated in a man aged 25-45 years in good health and CMV-seropositive. This sequence joins TRBV4-1 and TRBJ2-7; 8 bases are a match to TRBD1. The specimen was PBMCs. CDR3 residues: CASSQVNRGSGEQYF. CDR3 sequence (DNA): TGCGCCAGCAGCCAAGTCAACAGGGGGTCAGGGGAGCAGTACTTC.